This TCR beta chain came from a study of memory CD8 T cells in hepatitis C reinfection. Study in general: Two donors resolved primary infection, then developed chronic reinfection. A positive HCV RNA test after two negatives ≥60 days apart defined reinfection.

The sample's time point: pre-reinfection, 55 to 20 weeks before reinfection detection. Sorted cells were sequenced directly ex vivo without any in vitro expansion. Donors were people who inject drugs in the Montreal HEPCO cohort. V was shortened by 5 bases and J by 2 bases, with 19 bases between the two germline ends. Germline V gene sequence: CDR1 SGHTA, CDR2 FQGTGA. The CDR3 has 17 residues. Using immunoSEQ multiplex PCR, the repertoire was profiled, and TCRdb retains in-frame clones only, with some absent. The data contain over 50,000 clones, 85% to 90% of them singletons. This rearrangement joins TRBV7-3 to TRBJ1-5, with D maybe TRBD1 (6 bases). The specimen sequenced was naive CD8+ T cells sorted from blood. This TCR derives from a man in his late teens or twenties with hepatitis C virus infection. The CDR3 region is CASSPFGGHSGNQPQHF. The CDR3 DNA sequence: TGTGCCAGCAGCCCTTTCGGGGGGCATTCTGGCAATCAGCCCCAGCATTTT. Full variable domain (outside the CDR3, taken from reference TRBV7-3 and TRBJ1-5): GAGVSQTPSNKVTEKGKYVELRCDPISGHTALYWYRQSLGQGPEFLIYFQGTGAADDSGLPNDRFFAVRPEGSVSTLKIQRTERGDSAVYLCASSPFGGHSGNQPQHFGDGTRLSIL.